These T cell receptor beta chains were read from a single sample in a study of blood T cell repertoires in COVID-19. Only in-frame clones appear in the TCRdb table, and some are missing; sequencing was by immunoSEQ multiplex PCR. Found here are about 220,000 clones, around 82% of them singletons; the top ten hold 3.6%. Sequencing was carried out using PBMCs or T cells enriched from blood (not recorded which). Source of these receptors: a woman aged 40 to 50 who had been exposed to COVID-19. The CDR3 runs from the conserved cysteine through the conserved F or W. D genes are given only for firm matches. Rows give clone size only sometimes, using once, few, many, or a class for an expanded clone.

j_gene,abundance,v_gene,d_gene,CDR3nt,CDR3aa
TRBJ2-5,NA,TRBV10-3,NA,TGTGCCATCAGTGAGAGGGGGGAGACCCAGTACTTC,CAISERGETQYF
TRBJ1-4,once,TRBV12-3/TRBV12-4,NA,TGTGCCAGCAGTCCCGCGGCATGGGAAAAACTGTTTTTT,CASSPAAWEKLFF
TRBJ2-5,NA,TRBV18,NA,TGTGCCAGCTCACCTTCCGGGAAGGATCGGTTCGGGTGGGCCCAGTACTTC,CASSPSGKDRFGWAQYF
TRBJ1-4,NA,TRBV5-1,TRBD1,TGCGCCAGCAGCTTGGGTTTTGGGACAGAAGGGGAAAAACTGTTTTTT,CASSLGFGTEGEKLFF
TRBJ1-1,few,TRBV28,NA,TGTGCCAGCAGTTCCCACTCCGGCGGGAGCACTGAAGCTTTCTTT,CASSSHSGGSTEAFF
TRBJ2-7,NA,TRBV3-1/TRBV3-2,TRBD2,TGTGCCAGCAGCTCACGAACTAGCGGGGGGAACGAGCAGTACTTC,CASSSRTSGGNEQYF
TRBJ1-6,NA,TRBV6-2/TRBV6-3,NA,TGTGCCAGCAGTGCCGGAGGTGACGTACCGTCCCTCCACTTT,CASSAGGDVPSLHF
TRBJ1-6,NA,TRBV12-5,NA,TGTGCTAGTGGTTCGGATTCACCCCTCCACTTT,CASGSDSPLHF
TRBJ2-3,NA,TRBV18,NA,TGTGCCAGCCTTTTAGTAGATACGCAGTATTTT,CASLLVDTQYF
TRBJ2-7,few,TRBV7-3,TRBD1,TGTGCCAGCAGCTTAGATAGGGGGCCCTTCTACGAGCAGTACTTC,CASSLDRGPFYEQYF
TRBJ2-3,NA,TRBV6-2/TRBV6-3,TRBD2,TGTGCCAGCAGTTACCGCGATTGGCGGGGGGGCCCAGATACGCAGTATTTT,CASSYRDWRGGPDTQYF
TRBJ1-1,once,TRBV19,NA,TGTGCCAGTAGGCCGACAGTGAACACTGAAGCTTTCTTT,CASRPTVNTEAFF
TRBJ2-1,NA,TRBV7-3,TRBD2,TGTGCCAGCAGCCCTTCCGGCTCGGGACTAAGCTACTACAATGAGCAGTTCTTC,CASSPSGSGLSYYNEQFF
TRBJ2-1,NA,TRBV9,TRBD2,TGTGCCAGCAGCCCCGGGGCGGGGGCCTACAATGAGCAGTTCTTC,CASSPGAGAYNEQFF
TRBJ1-4,few,TRBV7-2,TRBD1,TGTGCCAGCAACAGGGGTGCTAATGAAAAACTGTTTTTT,CASNRGANEKLFF
TRBJ2-5,once,TRBV7-8,TRBD2,TGTGCCAGCAGACATGAGCGGGGGGGCCGAGAGACCCAGTACTTC,CASRHERGGRETQYF
TRBJ1-3,NA,TRBV19,NA,TGTGCCAGTAGTACCCTATTACCGTCCGGGAGTGGAAACACCATATATTTT,CASSTLLPSGSGNTIYF
TRBJ2-3,NA,TRBV7-2,TRBD1,TGTGCCAGCAGCCTTGACAGGGTAGGCACAGATACGCAGTATTTT,CASSLDRVGTDTQYF
TRBJ1-2,once,TRBV28,NA,TGTGCCAGCAGTTTTGGCCAGGACTATGGCTACACCTTC,CASSFGQDYGYTF
TRBJ2-7,NA,TRBV12-5,NA,TGTGCTAGTGGTTTGTGGAGGGGAGAGTGGGAGCAGTACTTC,CASGLWRGEWEQYF
TRBJ2-5,NA,TRBV4-1,TRBD2,TGCGCCAGCAGCCCCTTCCCGGGGCCAGCGGGGGGTTCCGAGACCCAGTACTTC,CASSPFPGPAGGSETQYF
TRBJ2-7,NA,TRBV3-1/TRBV3-2,NA,TGTGCCAGCAGGACCCGGGGGAGTTACGAGCAGTACTTC,CASRTRGSYEQYF